Ten or more counts support the clone carrying this T cell receptor (beta chain). The sample is drawn from a study of response to subunit inactivated influenza vaccine. Trimming stripped 5 bases from V and 2 bases from J, with 15 bases between. Germline V gene data show CDR1 as SGHVS and CDR2 as FQNEAQ. The length of the CDR3 is 15 residues. TCRdb re-derived calls from the RT-PCR reads in MiXCR, one entry per CDR3 protein. The sample consists of about 780,000 distinct CDR3 sequences, roughly 20% of them appearing once. The V gene is TRBV7-8, the J gene TRBJ1-2, with D maybe TRBD1 (6 bases). This TCR was sampled from a man over 45 who received an inactivated influenza vaccine. Sequencing used PBMCs from blood, obtained 4 to 6 days after vaccination. This chain's CDR3 is CASSRDGGRNYGYTF. Written as DNA, the CDR3 is TGTGCCAGCAGCCGAGATGGGGGGCGGAACTATGGCTACACCTTC.